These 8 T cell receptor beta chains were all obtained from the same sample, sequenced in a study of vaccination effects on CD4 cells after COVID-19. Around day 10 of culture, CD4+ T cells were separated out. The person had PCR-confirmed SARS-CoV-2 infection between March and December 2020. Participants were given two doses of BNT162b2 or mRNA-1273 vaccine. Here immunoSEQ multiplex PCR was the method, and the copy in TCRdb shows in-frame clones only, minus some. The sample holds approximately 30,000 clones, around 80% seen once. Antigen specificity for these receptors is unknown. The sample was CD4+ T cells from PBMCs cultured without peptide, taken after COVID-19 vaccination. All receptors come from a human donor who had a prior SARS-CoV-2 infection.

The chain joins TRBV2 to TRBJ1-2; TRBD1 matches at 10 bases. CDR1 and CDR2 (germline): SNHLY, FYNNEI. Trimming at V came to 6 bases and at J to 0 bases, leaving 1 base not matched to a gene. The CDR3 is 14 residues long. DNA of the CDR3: TGTGCCAGCAGGGGACAGGGGACTAACTATGGCTACACCTTC. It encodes CASRGQGTNYGYTF.

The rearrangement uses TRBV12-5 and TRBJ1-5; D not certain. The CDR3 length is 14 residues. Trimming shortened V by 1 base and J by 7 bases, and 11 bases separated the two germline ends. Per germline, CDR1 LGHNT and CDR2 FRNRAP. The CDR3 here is CASGLAGPAQPQHF. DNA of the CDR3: TGTGCTAGTGGTTTGGCGGGCCCGGCCCAGCCCCAGCATTTT.

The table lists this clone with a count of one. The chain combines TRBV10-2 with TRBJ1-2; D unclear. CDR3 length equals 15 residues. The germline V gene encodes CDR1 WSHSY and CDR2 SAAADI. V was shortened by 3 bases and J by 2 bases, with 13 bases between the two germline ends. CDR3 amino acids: CASSDYFGRNYGYTF. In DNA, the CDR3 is TGCGCCAGCAGTGATTATTTTGGACGGAACTATGGCTACACCTTC.

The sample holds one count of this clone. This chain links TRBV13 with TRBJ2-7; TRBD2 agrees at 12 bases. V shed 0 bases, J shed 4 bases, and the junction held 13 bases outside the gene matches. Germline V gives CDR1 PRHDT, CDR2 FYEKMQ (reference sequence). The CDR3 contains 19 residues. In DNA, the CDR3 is TGTGCCAGCAGCTTAGGAGGGCTAGCGGGGGGGCCGAGTGGGTACGAGCAGTACTTC. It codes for CASSLGGLAGGPSGYEQYF.

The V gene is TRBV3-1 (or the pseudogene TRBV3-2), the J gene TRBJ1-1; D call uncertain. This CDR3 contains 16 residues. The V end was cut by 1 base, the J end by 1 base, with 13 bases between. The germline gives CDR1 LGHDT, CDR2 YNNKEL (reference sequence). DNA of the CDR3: TGTGCCAGCAGCCAAGGGCCCAGAAAAGCGAACACTGAAGCTTTCTTT. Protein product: CASSQGPRKANTEAFF.

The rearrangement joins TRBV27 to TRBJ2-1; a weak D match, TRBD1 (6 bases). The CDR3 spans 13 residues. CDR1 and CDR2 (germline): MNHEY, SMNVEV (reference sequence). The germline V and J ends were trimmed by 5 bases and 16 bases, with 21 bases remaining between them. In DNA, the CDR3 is TGTGCCAGCAGTCCCCGGGCCCCAGGGGCTCACTTCTTC. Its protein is CASSPRAPGAHFF.

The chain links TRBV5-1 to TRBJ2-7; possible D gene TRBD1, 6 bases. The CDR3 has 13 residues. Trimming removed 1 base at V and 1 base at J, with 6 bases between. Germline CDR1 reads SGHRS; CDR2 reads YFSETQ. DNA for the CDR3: TGCGCCAGCAGCTTGACAGGGTCCTACGAGCAGTACTTC. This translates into CASSLTGSYEQYF. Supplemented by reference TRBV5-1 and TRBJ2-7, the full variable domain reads KAGVTQTPRYLIKTRGQQVTLSCSPISGHRSVSWYQQTPGQGLQFLFEYFSETQRNKGNFPGRFSGRQFSNSRSEMNVSTLELGDSALYLCASSLTGSYEQYFGPGTRLTVT.

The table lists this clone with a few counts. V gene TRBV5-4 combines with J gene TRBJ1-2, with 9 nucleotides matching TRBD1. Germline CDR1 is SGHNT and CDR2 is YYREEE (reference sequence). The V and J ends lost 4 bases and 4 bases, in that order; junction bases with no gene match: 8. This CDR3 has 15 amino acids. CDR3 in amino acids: CASSTRTGVAYGYTF. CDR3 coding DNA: TGTGCCAGCAGCACCCGGACAGGGGTAGCCTATGGCTACACCTTC.